This TCR beta chain was sequenced in a study of blood T cell repertoires in COVID-19. V was clipped by 7 bases and J by 1 base; unmatched bases: 6. CDR1 and CDR2 from the germline V gene are MNHEY and SVGAGI. The CDR3 runs 14 residues. Method: immunoSEQ multiplex PCR; TCRdb's copy keeps in-frame clones and lacks some. The sample has around 270,000 clones; roughly 84% are singletons. This clonotype was sampled from a middle-aged woman who had recovered from COVID-19. The chain links TRBV6-5 to TRBJ1-1, with TRBD1 matching over 7 bases. The sequenced material came from peripheral blood. For the CDR3, the DNA is TGTGCCAGCATCCTAGACAGGGCGAACACTGAAGCTTTCTTT. Translating it yields CASILDRANTEAFF.